This TCR beta chain was sequenced during a study of blood T cells in healthy people across ages (dated by TCRdb to 2014 to 2015). Study-level background: In model experiments, template switching captured about one uniquely barcoded TCR beta cDNA molecule for every two T cells. Age-related changes in TCR beta repertoire diversity were measured in the study by deep sequencing normalized with unique cDNA molecular identifiers. Donors were grouped into four age groups: young (average approximately 15 years), middle-aged (39), aged (about 59) and long-lived (just over 80). The study analyzed two additional independent replicas of 1 million unique cDNA reads from the same blood draw for two donors, one aged 18 to 30 and one aged 80 or older. Donors of different ages were randomly distributed across sequencing lanes to avoid experimental bias.

Donors were approximately 42 systemically healthy Caucasian individuals from Russia aged roughly 6 to 100 years. Around 10 milliliters of peripheral blood were drawn from each donor into EDTA-treated Vacutainer tubes. Ficoll-Paque density-gradient centrifugation was used to isolate PBMCs, with at least 6.5 million per sample. Total RNA was extracted from PBMCs with Trizol reagent, with at least 5 micrograms obtained per sample. For every donor, an aliquot of PBMCs went through flow cytometry to measure the percentages of naive CD45RAhigh/CD27high T cells. This clonotype was found a few times. Its antigen is unknown. Nothing much larger sits one base from this clone, and base qualities are not available. On the study overall, not on this receptor specifically: There was a strong correlation between observed TCR beta diversity and the percentage of naive T cells measured by flow cytometry. Compared with the aged group, the long-lived group had more naive CD4+ T cells, fewer expanded clones and increased TCR diversity, suggesting age selection. The CMV infection status of donors was not known, potentially confounding age-related changes in expanded clonotypes. As age increased, observed TCR beta diversity per million T cells dropped in a roughly linear way, and a significant reduction was already evident by age 40. Estimates of total diversity from one million sequenced T cells were regarded as lower bounds and underestimates. Conclusive comparison of naive and antigen-experienced compartments was prevented by the profiling of bulk unsorted PBMCs.

Libraries were prepared through 5' RACE. The listed sequencing device is Illumina HiSeq 2500. The second PCR ran for about 6 to 11 cycles and used a J-beta primer mix along with a sample-barcoded 5' primer. A unique molecular identifier was introduced onto each TCR beta cDNA molecule by a template-switch 5' adaptor carrying 12 random nucleotides. Each sample yielded at least 2.5 million CDR3-containing paired-end reads. First-strand cDNA was synthesized from all RNA with the Mint cDNA synthesis kit, primed by a TRBC-specific oligonucleotide. After uracil-DNA glycosylase treatment, a first 18-cycle PCR used universal primers M1SS and BC2_uni_R on all cDNA. For the original study's pipeline: For normalization, 1 million high-quality reads were randomly selected from each sample, with every read carrying a distinct molecular identifier. Reads with shared molecular identifiers were discarded instead of being binned into consensus sequences. CDR3 identification, clonotype clustering and error correction used MiTCR with a Q25 quality threshold and the strictest error-elimination algorithm. A nonparametric unseen species model with Euler transformation was used to estimate a lower bound on total TCR beta diversity. Using fastp trimming at Q25 and MiXCR clonotype assembly, TCRdb reanalyzed the public sequencing data and kept in-frame beta chains. Rows matching on CDR3 protein sequence are summarized as one entry with the most common DNA and genes. The V and J calls and clone size are TCRdb's, not the authors'. The sample records more than 800,000 distinct CDR3 sequences, under 30% of which are singletons. Jointly, the top ten make up 15% to 20% of the sample.

The CDR3 holds 15 amino acids from the cysteine to the phenylalanine. Only CDR3 DNA is held: 45 bases, read in frame from base 1. V loses 4 bases of germline sequence and J loses 2 bases, and the interval between the two ends is 16 bases. Via the germline V gene (reference sequence), CDR1 is SGHNT and CDR2 YYREEE. The V and J segments used are TRBV5-4 and TRBJ2-7; TRBD1 is perhaps the D gene, given 5 matching bases. Material for sequencing was blood. The receptor was isolated from a woman at least 80 years old in good health. The DNA is as follows: TGTGCCAGCAGCGCATGGACAAGGGGAACCTACGAGCAGTACTTC. Translated, this gives CASSAWTRGTYEQYF.